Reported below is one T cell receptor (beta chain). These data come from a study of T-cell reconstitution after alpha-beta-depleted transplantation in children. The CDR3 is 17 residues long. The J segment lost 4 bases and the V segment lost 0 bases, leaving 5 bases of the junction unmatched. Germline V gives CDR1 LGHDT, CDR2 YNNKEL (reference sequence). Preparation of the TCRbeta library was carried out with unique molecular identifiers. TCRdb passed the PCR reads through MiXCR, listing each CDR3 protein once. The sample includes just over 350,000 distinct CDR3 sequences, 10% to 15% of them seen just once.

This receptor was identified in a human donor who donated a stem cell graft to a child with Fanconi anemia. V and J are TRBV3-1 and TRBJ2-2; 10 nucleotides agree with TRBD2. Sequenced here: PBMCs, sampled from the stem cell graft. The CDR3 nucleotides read TGTGCCAGCAGCCAAGATACTAGCGGGGCTCTCACCGGGGAGCTGTTTTTT. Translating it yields CASSQDTSGALTGELFF.